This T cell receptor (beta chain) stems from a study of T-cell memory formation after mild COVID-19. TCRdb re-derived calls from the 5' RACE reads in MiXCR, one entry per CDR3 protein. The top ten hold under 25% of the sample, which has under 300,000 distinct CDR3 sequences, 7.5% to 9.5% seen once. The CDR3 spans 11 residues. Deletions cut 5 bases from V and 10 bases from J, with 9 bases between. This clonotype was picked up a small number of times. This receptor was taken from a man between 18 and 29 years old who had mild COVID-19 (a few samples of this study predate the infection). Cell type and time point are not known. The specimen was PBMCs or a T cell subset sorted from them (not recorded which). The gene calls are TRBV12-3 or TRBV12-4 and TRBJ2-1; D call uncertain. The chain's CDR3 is CASSPRSEQFF. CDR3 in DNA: TGTGCCAGCAGTCCCCGAAGCGAGCAGTTCTTC.